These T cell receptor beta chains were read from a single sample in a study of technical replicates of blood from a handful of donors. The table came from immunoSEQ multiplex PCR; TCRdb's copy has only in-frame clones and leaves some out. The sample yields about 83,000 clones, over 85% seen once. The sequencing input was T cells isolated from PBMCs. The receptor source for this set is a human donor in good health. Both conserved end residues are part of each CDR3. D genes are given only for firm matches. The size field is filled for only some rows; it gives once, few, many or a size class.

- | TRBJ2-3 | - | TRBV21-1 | TGTGGTAAGACAGCCTACACAGATACGCAGTATTTT | CGKTAYTDTQYF
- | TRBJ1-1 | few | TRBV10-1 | TGCGCCAGCAGTGGTGGAGGGAACACTGAAGCTTTCTTT | CASSGGGNTEAFF
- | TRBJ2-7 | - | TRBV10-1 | TGCGCCAGCAGTGACGGGGTCTACGAGCAGTACTTC | CASSDGVYEQYF
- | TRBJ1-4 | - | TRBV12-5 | TGTGCTAGTGGTTTGGTAACAGGGAGTAATGAAAAACTGTTTTTT | CASGLVTGSNEKLFF
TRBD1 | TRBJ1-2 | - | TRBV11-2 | TGTGCCAGCAGCTTAGATTGGCAGGGACAGGGGGGCTATGGCTACACCTTC | CASSLDWQGQGGYGYTF
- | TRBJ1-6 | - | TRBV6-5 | TGTGCCAGCACCCGGGACACGCTCGGTTCACCCCTCCACTTT | CASTRDTLGSPLHF
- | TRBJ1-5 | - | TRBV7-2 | TGTGCCAGCAGCTTAGGAAGGGCGTGGGGACACAAGAATCAGCCCCAGCATTTT | CASSLGRAWGHKNQPQHF
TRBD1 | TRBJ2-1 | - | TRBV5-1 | TGCGCCAGCAGCTTCGGACAGGGACTTAGTGATGAGCAGTTCTTC | CASSFGQGLSDEQFF
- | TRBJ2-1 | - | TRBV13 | TGTGCCAGCAGCCGACGGGACTCCGGGCAACGGCAGTTCTTC | CASSRRDSGQRQFF
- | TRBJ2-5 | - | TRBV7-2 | TGTGCCAGCAGCTCGGGATCGAGGACCCAAGAGACCCAGTACTTC | CASSSGSRTQETQYF
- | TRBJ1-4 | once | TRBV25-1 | TGTGCCAGCAGTGACGATCCCGAGGAACTGTTTTTT | CASSDDPEELFF
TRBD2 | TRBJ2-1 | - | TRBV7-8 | TGTGCCAGCGGAGACGACTGGCGGGGGGGCTTTTTAAATGAGCAGTTCTTC | CASGDDWRGGFLNEQFF
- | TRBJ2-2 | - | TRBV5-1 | TGCGCCAGCAGCTTGGATCCTACTATGAACACCGGGGAGCTGTTTTTT | CASSLDPTMNTGELFF
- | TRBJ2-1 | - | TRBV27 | TGTGCCAGCAGTTCCCCCAGAAATGAGCAGTTCTTC | CASSSPRNEQFF
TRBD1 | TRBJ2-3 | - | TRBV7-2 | TGTGCCAGTACCACAGGGGGCGAAAAGTATTTT | CASTTGGEKYF
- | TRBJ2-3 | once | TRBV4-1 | TGCGCCAGCAGCCAAGACGGGGAATTAGATACGCAGTATTTT | CASSQDGELDTQYF
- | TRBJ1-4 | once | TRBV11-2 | TGTGCCAGCAGCCCCCGATTCCAGGATAATGAAAAACTGTTTTTT | CASSPRFQDNEKLFF
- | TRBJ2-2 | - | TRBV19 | TGTGCCAGTAGCCCCCAGGGTAACACCGGGGAGCTGTTTTTT | CASSPQGNTGELFF
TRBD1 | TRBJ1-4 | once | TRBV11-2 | TGTGCCAGCTATAAAGGAGGGGGCGCAAATGAAAAACTGTTTTTT | CASYKGGGANEKLFF
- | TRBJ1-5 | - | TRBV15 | TGTGCCACCAGCAAAAGTGGGACACTAAATCAGCCCCAGCATTTT | CATSKSGTLNQPQHF
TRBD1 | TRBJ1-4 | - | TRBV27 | TGTGCCAGCAGCATTACCGGGACAGGCAGTGAAAAACTGTTTTTT | CASSITGTGSEKLFF
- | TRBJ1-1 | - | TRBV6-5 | TGTGCCAGCAGTTACTCCATCGGGGGATCCTCTGAAGCTTTCTTT | CASSYSIGGSSEAFF
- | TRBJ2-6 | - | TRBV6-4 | TGTGCCAGCAGGGCGGGACAGTCCTCTGGGGCCAACGTCCTGACTTTC | CASRAGQSSGANVLTF
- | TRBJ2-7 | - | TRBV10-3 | TGTGCCATCAGTGAGTCAATGGGGGCGCAAAACGAGCAGTACTTC | CAISESMGAQNEQYF
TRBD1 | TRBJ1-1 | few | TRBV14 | TGTGCCAGCAGCCAGGCCCGCCAGGGGGCTGAAGCTTTCTTT | CASSQARQGAEAFF
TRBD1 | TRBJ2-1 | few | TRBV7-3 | TGTGCCAGCAGCCATAGGACAGGCGCCTACAATGAGCAGTTCTTC | CASSHRTGAYNEQFF
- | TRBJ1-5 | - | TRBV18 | TGTGCCAGCTCACCGGAACAGGGACGCAATCAGCCCCAGCATTTT | CASSPEQGRNQPQHF
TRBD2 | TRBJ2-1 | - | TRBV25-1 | TGTGCCAGCAGTGATCTGGCGGGAGATTATACCAATGAGCAGTTCTTC | CASSDLAGDYTNEQFF
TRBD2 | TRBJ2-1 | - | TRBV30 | TGTGCCTGGAGTGTTGGTACTAGCGGGGGGGTGGGTCGGTTCTTC | CAWSVGTSGGVGRFF
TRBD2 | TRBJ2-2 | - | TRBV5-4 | TGTGCCAGCAGCTTGGGGCTAGCGGGGGGGAACACCGGGGAGCTGTTTTTT | CASSLGLAGGNTGELFF
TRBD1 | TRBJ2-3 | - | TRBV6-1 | TGTGCCAGCAGTACAGGGGCACGCACAGATACGCAGTATTTT | CASSTGARTDTQYF
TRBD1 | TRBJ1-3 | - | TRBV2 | TGTGCCAGCACCCGACAGGGATTAGAAAACACCATATATTTT | CASTRQGLENTIYF
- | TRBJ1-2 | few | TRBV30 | TGTGCCTGGAGTGTGGGCCAGGGTTCTGGCTACACCTTC | CAWSVGQGSGYTF
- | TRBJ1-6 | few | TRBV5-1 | TGCGCCAGCAGCTCTGACTCGGCGGGCTCACCCCTCCACTTT | CASSSDSAGSPLHF
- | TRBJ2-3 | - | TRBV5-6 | TGTGCCAGCAGCTCGGCAGATACGCAGTATTTT | CASSSADTQYF
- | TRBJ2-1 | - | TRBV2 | TGTGCCAGCAGTGGGAAGGTGACTAGCGTCACCAAAGGGGGCTTGGAGCAGTTCTTC | CASSGKVTSVTKGGLEQFF
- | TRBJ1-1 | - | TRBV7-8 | TGTGCCAGCAGCTTAGCTAGACACCTGAACACTGAAGCTTTCTTT | CASSLARHLNTEAFF
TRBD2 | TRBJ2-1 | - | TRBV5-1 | TGCGCCAGCAGCTTCTTAGCGGGAGGGCGCAATGAGCAGTTCTTC | CASSFLAGGRNEQFF
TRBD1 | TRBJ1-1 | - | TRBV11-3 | TGTGCCAGCAGCCTCAGGGGGGCGAACACTGAAGCTTTCTTT | CASSLRGANTEAFF
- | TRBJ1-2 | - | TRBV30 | TGTGCCTGGAACGAGGGTATCTATGGCTACACCTTC | CAWNEGIYGYTF
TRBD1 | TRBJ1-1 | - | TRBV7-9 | TGTGCCAGCTCAGGGGGCCTGAAAACTGAAGCTTTCTTT | CASSGGLKTEAFF
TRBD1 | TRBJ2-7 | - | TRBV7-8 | TGTGCCAGCAGCAAGGGACAGGGACCCTACGAGCAGTACTTC | CASSKGQGPYEQYF
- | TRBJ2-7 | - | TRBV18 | TGTGCCAGCTCACCAGTGGGGGCGGGGACTAACTACGAGCAGTACTTC | CASSPVGAGTNYEQYF
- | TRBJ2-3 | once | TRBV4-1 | TGCGCCAGCAGCCAAGTTCACCGGGACACAGATACGCAGTATTTT | CASSQVHRDTDTQYF
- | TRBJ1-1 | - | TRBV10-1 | TGCGCTTCAAGAGGAATGGTGAACACTGAAGCTTTCTTT | CASRGMVNTEAFF
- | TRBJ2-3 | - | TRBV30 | TGTGCCTGGAGCGCACCTCGACTAGTGGATACGCAGTATTTT | CAWSAPRLVDTQYF
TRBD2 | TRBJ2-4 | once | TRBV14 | TGTGCCAGCAGCCTCGGGGGGGGTAAAAACATTCAGTACTTC | CASSLGGGKNIQYF
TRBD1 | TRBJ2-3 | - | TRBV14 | TGTGCCAGCAGCCTCCTACAGGGGGCTATCACAGATACGCAGTATTTT | CASSLLQGAITDTQYF
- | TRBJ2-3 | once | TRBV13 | TGTGCCAGCAGCTTAGGTATACGGGGCACAGATACGCAGTATTTT | CASSLGIRGTDTQYF